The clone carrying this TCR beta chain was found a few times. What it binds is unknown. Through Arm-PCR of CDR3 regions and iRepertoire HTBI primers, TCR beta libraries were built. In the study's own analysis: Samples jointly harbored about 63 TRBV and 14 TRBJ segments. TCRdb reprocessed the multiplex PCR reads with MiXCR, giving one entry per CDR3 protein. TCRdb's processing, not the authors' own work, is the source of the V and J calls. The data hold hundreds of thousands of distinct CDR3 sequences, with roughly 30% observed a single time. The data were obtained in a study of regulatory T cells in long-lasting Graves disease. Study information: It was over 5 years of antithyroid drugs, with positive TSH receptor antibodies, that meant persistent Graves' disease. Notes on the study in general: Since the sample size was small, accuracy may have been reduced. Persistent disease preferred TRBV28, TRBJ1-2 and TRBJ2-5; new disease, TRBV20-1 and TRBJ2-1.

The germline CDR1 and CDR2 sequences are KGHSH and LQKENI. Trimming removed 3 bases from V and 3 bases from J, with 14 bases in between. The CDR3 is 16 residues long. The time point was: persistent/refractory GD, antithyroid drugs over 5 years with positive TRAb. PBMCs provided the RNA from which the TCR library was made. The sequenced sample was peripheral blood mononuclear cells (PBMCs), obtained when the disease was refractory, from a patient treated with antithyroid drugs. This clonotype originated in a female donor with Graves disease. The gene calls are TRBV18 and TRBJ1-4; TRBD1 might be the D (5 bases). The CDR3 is CASSPRGGHPNEKLFF. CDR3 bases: TGTGCCAGCTCACCCCGTGGTGGACACCCTAATGAAAAACTGTTTTTT.